A few counts support the clone carrying this TCR beta chain. Its specificity is unknown. This entry belongs to a study of beta chain features in type 1 diabetes. The study, taken as a whole, reports: Fewer insertions but more deletions were seen at VDJ junctions in type 1 diabetes patients.

Every bit of the isolated RNA underwent reverse transcription, so sequencing read expressed TCRB transcripts. Here immunoSEQ multiplex PCR was the method, and the copy in TCRdb shows in-frame clones only, minus some. The repertoire includes around 400,000 clones, roughly 16% of them detected once, and approximately 0.02% sits in the top ten. CDR1 is MNHEY and CDR2 is SMNVEV in the germline V gene (reference sequence). The CDR3 loop spans 16 amino acids. Trimming took off 3 bases at V and 0 bases at J, with 9 bases between the two ends. The rearrangement links TRBV27 to TRBJ2-6; D perhaps matches TRBD2 (5 bases). The sample comprised naive CD4+ T cells from blood. The TCR originated in a woman younger than 35 in good health. CDR3 sequence: CASSFDGGSGANVLTF. Here the CDR3 DNA reads TGTGCCAGCAGTTTCGACGGAGGCTCTGGGGCCAACGTCCTGACTTTC. The full variable domain, in which reference TRBV27 and TRBJ2-6 provide the parts outside the CDR3, is EAQVTQNPRYLITVTGKKLTVTCSQNMNHEYMSWYRQDPGLGLRQIYYSMNVEVTDKGDVPEGYKVSRKEKRNFPLILESPSPNQTSLYFCASSFDGGSGANVLTFGAGSRLTVL.